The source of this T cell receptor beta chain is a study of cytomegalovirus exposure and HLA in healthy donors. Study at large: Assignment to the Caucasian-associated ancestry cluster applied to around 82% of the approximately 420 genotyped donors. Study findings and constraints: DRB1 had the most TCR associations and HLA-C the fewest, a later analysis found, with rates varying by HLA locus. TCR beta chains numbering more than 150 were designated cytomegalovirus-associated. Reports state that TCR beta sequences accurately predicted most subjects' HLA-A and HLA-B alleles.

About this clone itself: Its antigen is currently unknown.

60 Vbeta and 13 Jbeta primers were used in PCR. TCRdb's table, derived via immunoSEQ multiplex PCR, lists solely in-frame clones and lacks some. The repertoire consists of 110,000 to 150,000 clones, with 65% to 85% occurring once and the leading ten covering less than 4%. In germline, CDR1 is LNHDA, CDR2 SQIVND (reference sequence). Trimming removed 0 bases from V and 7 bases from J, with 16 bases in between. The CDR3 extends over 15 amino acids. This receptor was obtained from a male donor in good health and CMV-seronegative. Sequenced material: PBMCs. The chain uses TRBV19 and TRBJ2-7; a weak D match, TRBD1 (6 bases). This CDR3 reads CASSIDAGTLREQYF. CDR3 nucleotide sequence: TGTGCCAGTAGTATAGATGCAGGGACACTGAGGGAGCAGTACTTC.